This T cell receptor beta chain was recorded in a study of blood T cells in healthy people across ages. Study observations and caveats: Any conclusive comparison of naive versus antigen-experienced cells was prevented by using unsorted PBMCs.

It was with a sample-barcoded 5' primer and a J-beta primer mix that a second PCR of about 7 to 12 cycles was run. Each CDR3 protein gets one entry after TCRdb re-called the 5' RACE reads with MiXCR. The sample yields about 780,000 distinct CDR3 sequences, roughly 24% seen once. The CDR3 has 17 residues. The V and J ends lost 5 bases and 0 bases respectively, with 20 bases between them. Concerning this clonotype itself: As yet, its antigen is unknown.

Separately, the same data were catalogued under a study of T cells of mothers and their children. That work contributes: Persistent microchimeric T cell clones were sought, and none were detected.

This rearrangement joins TRBV12-3 or TRBV12-4 to TRBJ2-7; tentatively, D is TRBD2 (6 bases). The sequenced sample consisted of blood. This TCR was sampled from a boy aged 5-17 years in good health. Here the CDR3 reads CASSPTRERRGSYEQYF. DNA of the CDR3: TGTGCCAGCAGTCCTACCCGGGAAAGGCGGGGCTCCTACGAGCAGTACTTC.